This entry lists 14 T cell receptor beta chains sequenced from one sample in a study of patients and donors after allogeneic stem cell transplantation. TCRdb re-called the RT-PCR reads with MiXCR, one entry per CDR3 protein. This sample has approximately 170,000 distinct CDR3 sequences; about 32% occur once, and the top ten carry roughly 3%. Sequenced: blood, either unsorted or a sorted T cell fraction (not recorded which). The receptors originated from a human donor who was either an allogeneic HSCT recipient or a stem cell or donor lymphocyte infusion donor (not recorded which). It is not recorded whose cells these are; they may come from a transplant donor.

The rearrangement links TRBV12-3 or TRBV12-4 to TRBJ2-7; a weak D match, TRBD2 (5 bases). The CDR3 has 12 amino acids. V lost 4 bases and J 3 bases, leaving 7 bases between the germline ends. The CDR3 region is CASSYGVYEQYF. The CDR3 nucleotides are TGTGCCAGCAGTTACGGGGTCTACGAGCAGTACTTC.

This clonotype was counted a few times. V and J are TRBV7-2 and TRBJ1-1; possible D gene TRBD1, 5 bases. Germline CDR1 SGHTA, CDR2 FQGNSA. The CDR3 has 12 amino acids. V lost 5 bases, J lost 10 bases, and 14 bases lay in between. The CDR3 region has the DNA TGTGCCAGCAGCCCCAGGGTGGGTGGAGCTTTCTTT. The encoded protein is CASSPRVGGAFF. Together with reference TRBV7-2 and TRBJ1-1, the CDR3 gives the full variable domain: GAGVSQSPSNKVTEKGKDVELRCDPISGHTALYWYRQSLGQGLEFLIYFQGNSAPDKSGLPSDRFSAERTGGSVSTLTIQRTQQEDSAVYLCASSPRVGGAFFGQGTRLTVV.

This clonotype was detected ten times or more. This chain links TRBV6-5 with TRBJ1-5, with a possible D match to TRBD1 (5 bases). This CDR3 spans 15 amino acids. The V and J ends lost 6 bases and 6 bases respectively, with 18 bases between them. The germline CDR1 and CDR2 sequences are MNHEY and SVGAGI. Here the CDR3 reads CASSAGTLGGQPQHF. CDR3 sequence (DNA): TGTGCCAGCAGCGCCGGGACTCTGGGGGGTCAGCCCCAGCATTTT.

V and J are TRBV18 and TRBJ2-6; D uncertain. Trimming removed 6 bases from V and 1 base from J, with 10 bases in between. Germline lookup yields CDR1 KGHSH and CDR2 LQKENI. The CDR3 is 15 residues long. This chain's CDR3 is CASSPRISGANVLTF. In nucleotides, the CDR3 is TGTGCCAGCTCCCCAAGGATTTCTGGGGCCAACGTCCTGACTTTC. Looking up the rest from reference TRBV18 and TRBJ2-6 gives the full variable domain: NAGVMQNPRHLVRRRGQEARLRCSPMKGHSHVYWYRQLPEEGLKFMVYLQKENIIDESGMPKERFSAEFPKEGPSILRIQQVVRGDSAAYFCASSPRISGANVLTFGAGSRLTVL.

This clonotype has only a few counts. V is TRBV25-1 and J is TRBJ1-2; D gene unclear. The V end lost 5 bases, the J end lost 6 bases, and 7 bases lay between the germline ends. The CDR3 is 11 amino acids. The germline gives CDR1 MGHDK, CDR2 SYGVNS. For the CDR3, the DNA is TGTGCCAGCAGTTTTTGGGATGGCTACACCTTC. Translated, it gives CASSFWDGYTF.

This clonotype occurred a few times. The rearrangement joins TRBV7-9 to TRBJ1-2; D call uncertain. Trimming removed 1 base at V and 7 bases at J, with 10 bases between. The germline CDR1 and CDR2 sequences are SEHNR and FQNEAQ (reference sequence). The CDR3 loop spans 13 amino acids. CDR3 sequence (DNA): TGTGCCAGCAGCTTAGGGGGATTCCTTGGCTACACCTTC. Its translation is CASSLGGFLGYTF.

This clonotype was recorded many times. This chain connects TRBV12-3 or TRBV12-4 to TRBJ1-1; tentative D call: TRBD1 (5 bases). The ends were cut back, 3 bases at V and 11 bases at J, with 13 bases in the middle. The CDR3 is made up of 12 amino acids. The CDR3 DNA sequence: TGTGCCAGCAGTTTCGAGGTCGGGGGGGCTTTCTTT. It is translated as CASSFEVGGAFF.

CDR3 nucleotide sequence: TGCGCCAGCAGCCAAGACAGGGCCAACACCATATATTTT. Its translation is CASSQDRANTIYF. The chain couples TRBV4-1 to TRBJ1-3; D is perhaps TRBD1 (5 bases). The V end lost 0 bases, the J end lost 7 bases, and 7 bases lay between the germline ends. CDR1 and CDR2 (germline): MGHRA, YSYEKL. CDR3 length equals 13 residues.

This chain joins TRBV29-1 and TRBJ2-7; a weak D match, TRBD2 (5 bases). CDR1 and CDR2 (germline): SQVTM, ANQGSEA. CDR3 size: 13 residues. Trimming shortened V by 2 bases and J by 0 bases, and 8 bases separated the two germline ends. This CDR3 reads CSVESEDSYEQYF. The CDR3 region has the DNA TGCAGCGTTGAATCGGAGGACTCCTACGAGCAGTACTTC.

This clonotype was seen more than once but under ten times. Mismatch with germline at one junction end may stem from a read error. The chain couples TRBV10-3 to TRBJ1-5, with D hard to call. CDR1 and CDR2 from the germline V gene are ENHRY and SYGVKD. The CDR3 spans 16 residues. Written as DNA, the CDR3 is TGTGCCACCAGTGATGGAGGTGGGCATAGCAATCAGCCCCAGCATTTT. Protein sequence: CATSDGGGHSNQPQHF.

CDR3 loop: CASSLVRTDKKLFF. CDR3 coding DNA: TGTGCCAGCAGCTTAGTACGGACCGATAAAAAACTGTTTTTT. The gene calls are TRBV7-6 and TRBJ1-4, with D unclear. CDR3 size: 14 residues. The germline V gene encodes CDR1 SGHVS and CDR2 FNYEAQ. V lost 1 base, J lost 9 bases, and 12 bases lay in between.

This clonotype was detected only a few times. The chain employs TRBV6-2 or TRBV6-3 and TRBJ1-1; D is uncertain. This CDR3 comprises 15 residues. Trimming left V 2 bases short and J 4 bases short, with 14 bases between. Germline V gene lookup returns CDR1 MNHEY and CDR2 SVGEGT. The CDR3 coding sequence is TGTGCCAGCAGTTACATTTCAGGATGGGCCACTGAAGCTTTCTTT. Its translation is CASSYISGWATEAFF.

This clonotype showed up just a few times. The V and J genes are TRBV5-1 and TRBJ2-7; possible D gene TRBD1, 5 bases. CDR3 length: 15 residues. V was clipped by 0 bases and J by 5 bases, with 15 bases between them. Per the germline V gene, CDR1 is SGHRS and CDR2 is YFSETQ. The CDR3 loop reads CASSLAGATSHEQYF. In nucleotides, the CDR3 is TGCGCCAGCAGCTTGGCTGGGGCGACGTCCCACGAGCAGTACTTC.

In this sample, this clonotype turned up a few times. The V gene is TRBV7-3, the J gene TRBJ2-3; no clear D. From germline, CDR1 is SGHTA and CDR2 FQGTGA. CDR3 length equals 14 residues. V dropped 1 base and J dropped 11 bases, with 16 bases sitting between them. DNA for the CDR3: TGTGCCAGCAGCTTAAATCGGTGGCAGACAATGCAGTATTTT. The encoded protein is CASSLNRWQTMQYF.